Below are 5 T cell receptor beta chains sequenced from a single sample in a study of blood T cells in healthy people across ages. Combining a sample-barcoded 5' primer with a J-beta primer mix, a second PCR ran for about 6 to 11 cycles. TCRdb itself ran the 5' RACE reads through MiXCR, one entry per CDR3 protein. The sample includes roughly 1,300,000 distinct CDR3 sequences, 45% to 70% of them seen just once. Source material: blood. The receptors were gathered from a man between 18 and 29 years old in good health.

This clonotype showed up just a few times. The gene calls are TRBV29-1 and TRBJ1-6; maybe TRBD1 (5 bases). V was pared by 0 bases and J by 9 bases, with 15 bases between. In germline, CDR1 is SQVTM, CDR2 ANQGSEA. The CDR3 consists of 15 residues. As DNA, the CDR3 is TGCAGCGTTGAAGATTGGGGGAATAGACGTTCACCCCTCCACTTT. Residues: CSVEDWGNRRSPLHF. Full variable domain (missing parts from reference TRBV29-1 and TRBJ1-6): SAVISQKPSRDICQRGTSLTIQCQVDSQVTMMFWYRQQPGQSLTLIATANQGSEATYESGFVIDKFPISRPNLTFSTLTVSNMSPEDSSIYLCSVEDWGNRRSPLHFGNGTRLTVT.

The chain combines TRBV25-1 with TRBJ2-2, with D perhaps TRBD1 (5 bases). The germline V gene encodes CDR1 MGHDK and CDR2 SYGVNS. V lost 2 bases, J lost 4 bases, and 8 bases lay in between. The CDR3 loop spans 14 amino acids. CDR3 coding DNA: TGTGCCAGCAGTGAAGGCAGGGCCACCGGGGAGCTGTTTTTT. This translates into CASSEGRATGELFF.

The rearrangement joins TRBV6-6 to TRBJ1-1; a possible D gene is TRBD1 (6 bases). Germline V lookup: CDR1 MNHNY, CDR2 SVGAGI (reference sequence). The CDR3 length is 11 residues. V gave up 7 bases and J gave up 11 bases, with 14 bases separating them. The CDR3 protein is CASTSGEGAFF. CDR3 bases: TGTGCCAGCACCTCAGGGGAGGGGGCTTTCTTT.

This chain uses TRBV7-8 with TRBJ1-4; TRBD1 aligns across 7 bases. The CDR3 loop spans 16 amino acids. Looked up from germline, CDR1 is SGHVS and CDR2 is FQNEAQ. V was pared by 1 base and J by 2 bases, with 4 bases of the junction left unmatched. This chain's CDR3 is CASSLGPGQTNEKLFF. CDR3 sequence (DNA): TGTGCCAGCAGCTTAGGGCCGGGACAGACTAATGAAAAACTGTTTTTT.

This chain joins TRBV20-1 and TRBJ1-5; 9 bases fit TRBD1. The CDR3 contains 14 residues. The germline gives CDR1 DFQATT, CDR2 SNEGSKA (reference sequence). Trimming cost V 6 bases and J 7 bases; bases outside gene matches: 10. The CDR3 nucleotides are TGCAGTGCAAAGGGACAGGGTCTAGAACAGCCCCAGCATTTT. Encoded protein: CSAKGQGLEQPQHF.